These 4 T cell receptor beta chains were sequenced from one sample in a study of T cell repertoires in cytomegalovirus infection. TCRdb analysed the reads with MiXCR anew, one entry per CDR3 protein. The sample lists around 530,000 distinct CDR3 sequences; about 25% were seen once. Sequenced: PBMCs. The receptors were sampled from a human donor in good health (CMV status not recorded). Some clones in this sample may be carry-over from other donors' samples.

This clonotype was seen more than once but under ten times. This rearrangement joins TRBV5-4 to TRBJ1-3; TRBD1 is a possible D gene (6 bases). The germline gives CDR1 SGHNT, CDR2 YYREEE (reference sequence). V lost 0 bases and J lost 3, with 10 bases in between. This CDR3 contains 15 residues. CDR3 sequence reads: CASSLGRTVGNTIYF. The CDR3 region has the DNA TGTGCCAGCAGCTTGGGCAGGACAGTTGGAAACACCATATATTTT.

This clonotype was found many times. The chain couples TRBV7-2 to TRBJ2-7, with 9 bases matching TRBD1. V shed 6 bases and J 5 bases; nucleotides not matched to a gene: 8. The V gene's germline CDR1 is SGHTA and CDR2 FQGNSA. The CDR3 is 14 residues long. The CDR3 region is CASSPGQGFDEQYF. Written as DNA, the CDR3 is TGTGCCAGCAGTCCCGGACAGGGGTTCGACGAGCAGTACTTC.

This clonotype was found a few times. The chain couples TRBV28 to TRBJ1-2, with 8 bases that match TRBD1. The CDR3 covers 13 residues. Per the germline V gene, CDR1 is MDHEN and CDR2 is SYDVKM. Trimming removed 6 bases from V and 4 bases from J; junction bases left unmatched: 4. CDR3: CASRYGQGYGYTF. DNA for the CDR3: TGTGCCAGCAGATACGGACAGGGCTATGGCTACACCTTC.

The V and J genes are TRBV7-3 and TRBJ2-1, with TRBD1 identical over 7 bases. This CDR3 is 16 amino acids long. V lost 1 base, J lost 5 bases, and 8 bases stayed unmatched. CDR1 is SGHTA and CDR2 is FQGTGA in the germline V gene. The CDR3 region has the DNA TGTGCCAGCAGCTTAAGGGCCCAAACAGGGGACAATGAGCAGTTCTTC. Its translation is CASSLRAQTGDNEQFF.